One sample yielded the 22 T cell receptor beta chains listed below, sequenced in a study of T cell repertoires in cytomegalovirus infection (dated by TCRdb to about 2019). The instrument was an Illumina HiSeq 1500. TCRdb trimmed the raw reads at Q25, called clones with MiXCR and kept productive beta chains. CDR3 protein sequences are deduplicated, and each keeps its most common genes and DNA. In this sample the table shows some 250,000 distinct CDR3 sequences, approximately 10% of which occur a single time. The top ten constitute roughly 15% of the sample. Specimen: PBMCs. These TCRs come from a human donor in good health (CMV status not recorded). Some clones in this sample may be carry-over from other donors' samples.

This clonotype was counted many times. The rearrangement uses TRBV7-8 and TRBJ1-1; D not resolved. V was trimmed by 4 bases and J by 2 bases, leaving 20 bases between them. CDR1 is SGHVS, CDR2 FQNEAQ, per germline. There are 17 residues in the CDR3. The CDR3 protein is CASSSRGTLADNTEAFF. CDR3 bases: TGTGCCAGCAGCTCCCGAGGAACTCTTGCGGATAACACTGAAGCTTTCTTT.

This clonotype has ten or more counts. The V call is TRBV7-2, the J call TRBJ2-3; D is unresolved. The V end was cut by 7 bases, the J end by 4 bases, with 9 bases between. The CDR3 has 12 amino acids. Germline CDR1 reads SGHTA; CDR2 reads FQGNSA. CDR3 sequence: CASTDPADTQYF. CDR3 coding DNA: TGTGCCAGCACCGATCCGGCAGATACGCAGTATTTT.

This clonotype was detected only once. A much larger clone sits a single nucleotide away, making a read error possible. The chain uses TRBV28 and TRBJ1-1; D is unresolved. The germline CDR1 and CDR2 sequences are MDHEN and SYDVKM. V lost 6 bases and J lost 0, with 11 bases in between. This CDR3 comprises 14 residues. The CDR3 spells CASRTGYMNTEAFF. The CDR3 DNA reads as TGTGCCAGCAGAACGGGTTACATGAACACTGAAGCTTTCTTT.

The V and J genes are TRBV6-1 and TRBJ2-1; perhaps TRBD2 as D (5 bases). This CDR3 contains 15 residues. V was pared by 5 bases and J by 2 bases, with 13 bases between. The germline CDR1 and CDR2 sequences are MNHNS and SASEGT. As DNA, the CDR3 is TGTGCCAGCAGTTCTACGGGAACCCCCTACAATGAGCAGTTCTTC. Translated: CASSSTGTPYNEQFF.

This clonotype occurred many times. The CDR3 sequence is CASSLGSTANQPQHF. The CDR3 DNA sequence: TGTGCCAGCAGCTTAGGGTCGACAGCGAATCAGCCCCAGCATTTT. J is TRBJ1-5 and V is TRBV7-2; D is possibly TRBD1 (5 bases). Trimming removed 1 base from V and 4 bases from J, with 11 bases in between. Germline V CDR1 and CDR2: SGHTA, FQGNSA. CDR3 length: 15 residues.

This clonotype has just a few counts. The chain uses TRBV6-2 or TRBV6-3 and TRBJ2-1; the match to TRBD2 covers 8 bases. The CDR3 totals 18 residues. Trimming cost V 2 bases and J 2 bases; bases outside gene matches: 11. Germline V CDR1 and CDR2: MNHEY, SVGEGT. CDR3: CASSYGGSSGRTYNEQFF. CDR3 DNA sequence: TGTGCCAGCAGTTACGGAGGATCTAGCGGGCGTACCTACAATGAGCAGTTCTTC.

The chain joins TRBV4-3 to TRBJ2-1; 13 positions match TRBD2. J gave up 8 bases and V 5 bases, and 12 bases lay outside the gene matches. The CDR3 is made up of 17 amino acids. Germline CDR1 LGHNA, CDR2 YSLEER. CDR3: CASSKFSGTSGTDEQFF. The CDR3 nucleotides read TGCGCCAGCAGCAAATTCTCCGGGACTAGCGGGACCGATGAGCAGTTCTTC.

The rearrangement links TRBV4-1 to TRBJ2-3, with 10 bases identical to TRBD2. This CDR3 contains 17 residues. The trim removed 0 bases at V and 2 bases at J, leaving 5 bases unmatched. Germline-derived CDR1 and CDR2 are MGHRA and YSYEKL. CDR3 DNA: TGCGCCAGCAGCCAAGAGGGAGCGGGAGGGGCCACAGATACGCAGTATTTT. It yields the protein CASSQEGAGGATDTQYF.

This clonotype was counted at least ten times. The chain links TRBV7-3 to TRBJ1-2, with TRBD1 identical over 9 bases. Germline values: CDR1 SGHTA, CDR2 FQGTGA. V lost 0 bases and J lost 7; bases outside the gene matches: 12. This CDR3 region has 17 residues. The CDR3 protein is CASSLTPADRGGVGYTF. As DNA, the CDR3 is TGTGCCAGCAGCTTAACGCCAGCGGACAGGGGAGGGGTTGGCTACACCTTC.

This clonotype was recorded at least ten times. V and J are TRBV7-8 and TRBJ1-2, with D perhaps matching TRBD1 (5 bases). V was trimmed by 4 bases and J by 4 bases, leaving 10 bases between them. CDR1 is SGHVS and CDR2 is FQNEAQ in the germline V gene. The CDR3 is 13 amino acids. The CDR3 sequence: CASSSGDGYGYTF. The CDR3 DNA follows: TGTGCCAGCAGCTCCGGGGACGGCTATGGCTACACCTTC.

This clonotype was recorded a few times. The chain recombines TRBV29-1 with TRBJ2-1; TRBD1 matches at 8 bases. Germline V gene data show CDR1 as SQVTM and CDR2 as ANQGSEA. Trimming removed 2 bases from V and 6 bases from J; junction bases left unmatched: 6. This CDR3 spans 14 amino acids. The CDR3 spells CSVERFQGANEQFF. CDR3 sequence (DNA): TGCAGCGTTGAAAGGTTCCAGGGGGCCAATGAGCAGTTCTTC.

This clonotype has at least ten counts. The chain recombines TRBV7-8 with TRBJ2-7, with D perhaps given as TRBD1 or TRBD2 (5 bases each). CDR1 is SGHVS and CDR2 is FQNEAQ in the germline V gene. The length of the CDR3 is 15 residues. Trimming removed 4 bases at V and 4 bases at J, with 17 bases between. The DNA for the CDR3 is TGTGCCAGCAGCTCCAACCGGGACGGTGGATACGAGCAGTACTTC. It specifies CASSSNRDGGYEQYF.

There are many counts of this clonotype. The rearrangement links TRBV7-6 to TRBJ2-1; the D gene is possibly TRBD1 (6 bases). The CDR3 covers 12 residues. In germline, CDR1 is SGHVS, CDR2 FNYEAQ. Trimming took 2 bases from V and 10 from J, leaving 9 bases between them. The CDR3 DNA reads as TGTGCCAGCAGCTTACAGGGGCGGGAGCAGTTCTTC. Translating gives CASSLQGREQFF.

This clonotype turned up a few times. The CDR3 region is CASSQDRGNNQPQHF. The DNA for the CDR3 is TGTGCCAGCAGTCAGGACAGGGGGAACAATCAGCCCCAGCATTTT. The chain links TRBV3-1 to TRBJ1-5; TRBD1 matches at 10 bases. Germline V gene sequence: CDR1 LGHDT, CDR2 YNNKEL (reference sequence). The CDR3 has 15 residues. J gave up 3 bases and V 6 bases, and 5 bases lay outside the gene matches.

There are many counts of this clonotype. This chain's CDR3 is CASSLAGVNGAFF. The CDR3, as DNA: TGTGCCAGCAGCTTAGCCGGGGTTAATGGAGCTTTCTTT. J is TRBJ1-1 and V is TRBV7-2; D call uncertain. The V gene's germline CDR1 is SGHTA and CDR2 FQGNSA. The V and J ends lost 0 bases and 10 bases respectively, with 12 bases between them. The CDR3 is 13 amino acids.

This clonotype occurred a few times. The chain joins TRBV7-2 to TRBJ2-1, with 13 bases fitting TRBD2. CDR1 is SGHTA and CDR2 is FQGNSA in the germline V gene. J lost 7 bases, V lost 5 bases, and 8 bases had no gene match. The CDR3 covers 16 residues. The CDR3 sequence: CASSGPGLAGSNEQFF. CDR3 DNA: TGTGCCAGCAGCGGACCGGGACTAGCGGGATCGAATGAGCAGTTCTTC.

The CDR3 coding sequence is TGTGCCAGCAGCTGGACAGGGAGATATGGCTACACCTTC. Translated, it gives CASSWTGRYGYTF. The chain couples TRBV28 to TRBJ1-2; 8 bases agree with TRBD1. Germline V gene lookup returns CDR1 MDHEN and CDR2 SYDVKM. The V and J ends lost 6 bases and 5 bases, in that order; junction bases with no gene match: 5. The CDR3 length is 13 residues.

This chain uses TRBV15 with TRBJ2-7; D ambiguous. V was pared by 3 bases and J by 2 bases, with 5 bases between. Germline V gene sequence: CDR1 LNHNV, CDR2 YYDKDF (reference sequence). The CDR3 runs 12 residues. In nucleotides, the CDR3 is TGTGCCACCAGCAGTCCTCCCTACGAGCAGTACTTC. Translation: CATSSPPYEQYF.

V and J are TRBV28 and TRBJ1-1; 7 nucleotides align to TRBD1. Germline loops: CDR1 MDHEN, CDR2 SYDVKM. The CDR3 extends over 16 amino acids. The ends lost 2 bases at V and 6 bases at J; junction bases unmatched: 12. Written as DNA, the CDR3 is TGTGCCAGCAGTTTAATACAGGGGATGGGCTGGGCTGAAGCTTTCTTT. Protein sequence: CASSLIQGMGWAEAFF.

This clonotype was recorded a few times. The CDR3 DNA reads as TGTGCCAGTAGCAAAATTCGACAGAACGATCAGCCCCAGCATTTT. It specifies CASSKIRQNDQPQHF. V and J are TRBV19 and TRBJ1-5, with a weak D call TRBD1 (5 bases). The CDR3 is 15 residues long. Per the germline V gene, CDR1 is LNHDA and CDR2 is SQIVND (reference sequence). The V and J ends lost 6 bases and 5 bases respectively, with 17 bases between them.

This clonotype was counted ten times or more. J is TRBJ2-1 and V is TRBV7-9; D unresolved. Per the germline V gene, CDR1 is SEHNR and CDR2 is FQNEAQ (reference sequence). Trimming removed 1 base at V and 7 bases at J, with 8 bases between. The CDR3 runs to 13 residues. DNA for the CDR3: TGTGCCAGCAGCTTAGGAGTTAAGAATGAGCAGTTCTTC. This translates into CASSLGVKNEQFF.

The chain combines TRBV6-2 or TRBV6-3 with TRBJ1-6; D ambiguous. The germline V and J ends were trimmed by 4 bases and 10 bases, with 5 bases remaining between them. The CDR3 runs to 11 residues. Germline CDR1 is MNHEY and CDR2 is SVGEGT. Written as DNA, the CDR3 is TGTGCCAGCAGTTCTATCTCACCCCTCCACTTT. The encoded protein is CASSSISPLHF.